Below, 5 T cell receptor beta chains from the same sample are listed, as sequenced in a study of technical replicates of blood from a few donors. Clones were read by immunoSEQ multiplex PCR, and TCRdb kept only the in-frame ones, dropping some. The sample has about 81,000 clones, about 96% seen once; the top ten hold roughly 0.21%. Sequenced: T cells isolated from PBMCs. Receptors originate from a human donor in good health.

The J gene is TRBJ2-1, the V gene TRBV27; 7 bases match TRBD2. J gave up 0 bases and V 1 base, and 15 bases lay outside the gene matches. This CDR3 region has 20 residues. Germline CDR1 reads MNHEY; CDR2 reads SMNVEV (reference sequence). CDR3 sequence: CASSLFSISLAGLSYNEQFF. DNA of the CDR3: TGTGCCAGCAGTTTATTCAGTATTAGCTTAGCGGGCCTCTCCTACAATGAGCAGTTCTTC.

The chain joins TRBV2 to TRBJ1-2; no clear D gene. Germline V gene sequence: CDR1 SNHLY, CDR2 FYNNEI. Deletions cut 3 bases from V and 4 bases from J, with 15 bases between. CDR3 length: 15 residues. The CDR3 here is CASSDSNPRSYGYTF. The CDR3 DNA is TGTGCCAGCAGTGATTCTAACCCTCGTAGCTATGGCTACACCTTC. The variable domain in full, completed from reference TRBV2 and TRBJ1-2, reads EPEVTQTPSHQVTQMGQEVILRCVPISNHLYFYWYRQILGQKVEFLVSFYNNEISEKSEIFDDQFSVERPDGSNFTLKIRSTKLEDSAMYFCASSDSNPRSYGYTFGSGTRLTVV.

The rearrangement uses TRBV27 and TRBJ2-1; 10 bases line up with TRBD2. Germline values: CDR1 MNHEY, CDR2 SMNVEV (reference sequence). Trimming at V came to 3 bases and at J to 6 bases, leaving 5 bases not matched to a gene. The CDR3 length is 15 residues. The CDR3 spells CASSFILAGINEQFF. CDR3 nucleotides: TGTGCCAGCAGTTTCATACTAGCGGGAATCAATGAGCAGTTCTTC.

The J gene is TRBJ2-7, the V gene TRBV7-6; no clear D. Trimming shortened V by 1 base and J by 3 bases, and 13 bases separated the two germline ends. CDR3 length: 15 amino acids. Germline V CDR1 and CDR2: SGHVS, FNYEAQ. The CDR3 nucleotides read TGTGCCAGCAGCTTAGACGAGAGCGCGTACTACGAGCAGTACTTC. It is translated as CASSLDESAYYEQYF.

The chain employs TRBV6-4 and TRBJ2-1, with 9 nucleotides matching TRBD1. With 0 bases clipped from V and 8 bases from J, the junction kept 5 bases outside the gene matches. CDR3 length: 15 residues. Germline V CDR1 and CDR2: MRHNA, SNTAGT. CDR3 amino acids: CASSDSGQGLDEQFF. DNA of the CDR3: TGTGCCAGCAGTGACTCGGGACAGGGTCTCGATGAGCAGTTCTTC.